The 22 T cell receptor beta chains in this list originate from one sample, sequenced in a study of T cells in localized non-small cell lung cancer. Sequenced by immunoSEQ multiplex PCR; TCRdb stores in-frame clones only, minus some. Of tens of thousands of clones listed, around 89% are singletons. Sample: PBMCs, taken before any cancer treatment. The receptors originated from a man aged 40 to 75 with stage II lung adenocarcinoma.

CDR3 nucleotide sequence: TGTGCCAGCAGCCCGGACAGGGGGCGAACTGAAGCTTTCTTT. Translated, it gives CASSPDRGRTEAFF. V is TRBV7-2 and J is TRBJ1-1; 11 bases agree with TRBD1. Losses at the gene ends were 5 bases for V and 5 bases for J; bases not matched to a gene: 4. CDR3 length: 14 residues. CDR1 is SGHTA, CDR2 FQGNSA, per germline.

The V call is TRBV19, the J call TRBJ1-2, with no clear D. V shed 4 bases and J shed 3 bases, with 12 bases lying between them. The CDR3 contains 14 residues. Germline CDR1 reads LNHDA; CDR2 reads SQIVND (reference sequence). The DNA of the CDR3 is TGTGCCAGTAGTAGTCAAGGCAGAGACTATGGCTACACCTTC. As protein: CASSSQGRDYGYTF.

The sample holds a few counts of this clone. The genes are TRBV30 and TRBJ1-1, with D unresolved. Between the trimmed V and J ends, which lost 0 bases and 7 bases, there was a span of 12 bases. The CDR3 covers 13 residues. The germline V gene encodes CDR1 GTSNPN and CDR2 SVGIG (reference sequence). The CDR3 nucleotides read TGTGCCTGGAGTGTACGAGTTCGGGGTGAAGCTTTCTTT. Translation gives CAWSVRVRGEAFF.

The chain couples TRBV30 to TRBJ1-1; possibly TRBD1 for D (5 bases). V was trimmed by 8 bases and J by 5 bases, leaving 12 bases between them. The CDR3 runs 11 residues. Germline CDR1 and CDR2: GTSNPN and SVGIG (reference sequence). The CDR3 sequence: CAGNRGTEAFF. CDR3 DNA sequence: TGTGCCGGGAATCGGGGGACTGAAGCTTTCTTT.

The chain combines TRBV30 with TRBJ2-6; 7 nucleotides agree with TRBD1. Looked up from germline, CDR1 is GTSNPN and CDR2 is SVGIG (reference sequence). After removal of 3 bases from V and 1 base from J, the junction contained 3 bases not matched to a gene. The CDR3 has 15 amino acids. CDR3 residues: CAWREQGSGANVLTF. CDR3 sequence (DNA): TGTGCCTGGAGGGAACAGGGGTCTGGGGCCAACGTCCTGACTTTC.

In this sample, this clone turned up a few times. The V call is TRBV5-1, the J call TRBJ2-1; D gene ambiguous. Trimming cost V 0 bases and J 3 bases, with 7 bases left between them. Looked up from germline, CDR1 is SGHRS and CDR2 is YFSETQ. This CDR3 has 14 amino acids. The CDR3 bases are TGCGCCAGCAGCTTGGGGGCAGACTACAATGAGCAGTTCTTC. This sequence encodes CASSLGADYNEQFF. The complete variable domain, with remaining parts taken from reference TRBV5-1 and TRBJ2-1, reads KAGVTQTPRYLIKTRGQQVTLSCSPISGHRSVSWYQQTPGQGLQFLFEYFSETQRNKGNFPGRFSGRQFSNSRSEMNVSTLELGDSALYLCASSLGADYNEQFFGPGTRLTVL.

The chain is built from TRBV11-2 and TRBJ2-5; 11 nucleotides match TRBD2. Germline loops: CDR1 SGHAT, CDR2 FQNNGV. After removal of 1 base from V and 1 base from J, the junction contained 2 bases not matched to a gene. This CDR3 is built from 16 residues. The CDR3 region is CASSLGGLAAQETQYF. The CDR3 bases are TGTGCCAGCAGCTTAGGGGGACTAGCGGCCCAAGAGACCCAGTACTTC.

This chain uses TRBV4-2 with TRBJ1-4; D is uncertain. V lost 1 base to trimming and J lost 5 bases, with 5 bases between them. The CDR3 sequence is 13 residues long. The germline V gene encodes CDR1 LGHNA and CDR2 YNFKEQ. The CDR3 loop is CASSQAGNEKLFF. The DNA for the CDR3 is TGTGCCAGCAGCCAAGCCGGGAATGAAAAACTGTTTTTT.

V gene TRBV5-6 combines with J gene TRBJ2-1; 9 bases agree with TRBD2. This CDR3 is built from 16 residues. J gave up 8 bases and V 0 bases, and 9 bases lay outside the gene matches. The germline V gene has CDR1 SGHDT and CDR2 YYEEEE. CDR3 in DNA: TGTGCCAGCAGCTTGGAGGGTAGCGGGAGTTGGGATGAGCAGTTCTTC. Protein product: CASSLEGSGSWDEQFF.

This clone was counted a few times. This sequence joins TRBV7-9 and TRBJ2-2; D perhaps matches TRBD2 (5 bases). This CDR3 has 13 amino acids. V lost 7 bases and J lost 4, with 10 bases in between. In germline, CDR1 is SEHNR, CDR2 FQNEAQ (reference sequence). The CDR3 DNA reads TGTGCCAGCACCCGTGGGAGCACCGGGGAGCTGTTTTTT. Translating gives CASTRGSTGELFF.

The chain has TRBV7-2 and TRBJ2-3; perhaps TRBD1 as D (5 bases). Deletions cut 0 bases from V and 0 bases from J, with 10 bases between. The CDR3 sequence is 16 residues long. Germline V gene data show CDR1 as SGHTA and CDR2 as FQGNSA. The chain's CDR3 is CASSLAPGSSTDTQYF. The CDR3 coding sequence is TGTGCCAGCAGCTTAGCGCCAGGGTCTAGCACAGATACGCAGTATTTT.

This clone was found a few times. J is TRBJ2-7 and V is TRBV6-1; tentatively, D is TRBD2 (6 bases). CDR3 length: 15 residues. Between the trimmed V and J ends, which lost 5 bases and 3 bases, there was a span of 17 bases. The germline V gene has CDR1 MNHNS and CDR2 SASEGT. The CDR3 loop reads CASSKSAGSNYEQYF. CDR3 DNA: TGTGCCAGCAGTAAATCTGCGGGATCCAACTACGAGCAGTACTTC.

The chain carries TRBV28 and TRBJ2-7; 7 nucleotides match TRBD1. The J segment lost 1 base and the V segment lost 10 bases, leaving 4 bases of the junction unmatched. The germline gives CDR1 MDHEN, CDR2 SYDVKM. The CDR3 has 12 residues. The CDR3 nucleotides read TGTGCCATCCTGACAGGGTCCTACGAGCAGTACTTC. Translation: CAILTGSYEQYF.

The CDR3 region has the DNA TGTGCCAGCAGTCACCCCTCGCTAGATACGCAGTATTTT. Translated: CASSHPSLDTQYF. The V gene is TRBV28, the J gene TRBJ2-3; D is unclear. V lost 5 bases to trimming and J lost 5 bases, with 11 bases between them. From germline, CDR1 is MDHEN and CDR2 SYDVKM. This CDR3 has 13 amino acids. The variable domain in full, with the rest retrieved from reference TRBV28 and TRBJ2-3, is DVKVTQSSRYLVKRTGEKVFLECVQDMDHENMFWYRQDPGLGLRLIYFSYDVKMKEKGDIPEGYSVSREKKERFSLILESASTNQTSMYLCASSHPSLDTQYFGPGTRLTVL.

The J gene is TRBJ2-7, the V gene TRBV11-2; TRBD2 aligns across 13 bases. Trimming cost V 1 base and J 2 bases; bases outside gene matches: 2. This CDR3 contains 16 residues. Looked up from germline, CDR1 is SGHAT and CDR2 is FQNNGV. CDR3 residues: CASSLGTSGSPYEQYF. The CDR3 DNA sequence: TGTGCCAGCAGCTTAGGGACTAGCGGGAGCCCCTACGAGCAGTACTTC.

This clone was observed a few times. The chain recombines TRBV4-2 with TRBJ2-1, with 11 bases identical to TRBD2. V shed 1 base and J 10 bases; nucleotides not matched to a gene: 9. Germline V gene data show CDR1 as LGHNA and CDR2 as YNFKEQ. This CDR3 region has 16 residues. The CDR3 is CASSQVVLAGDREQFF. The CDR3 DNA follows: TGTGCCAGCAGCCAAGTCGTACTAGCGGGAGACCGGGAGCAGTTCTTC.

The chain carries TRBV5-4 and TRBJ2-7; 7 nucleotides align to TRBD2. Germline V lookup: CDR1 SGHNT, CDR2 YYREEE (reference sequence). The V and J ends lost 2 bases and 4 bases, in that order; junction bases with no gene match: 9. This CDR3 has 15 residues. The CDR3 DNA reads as TGTGCCAGCAGCTTCCCTGAGGAGCGGGGTTACGAGCAGTACTTC. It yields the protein CASSFPEERGYEQYF.

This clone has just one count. The CDR3 region is CAWSPPRGGGYSNQPQHF. The CDR3 DNA sequence: TGTGCCTGGAGTCCACCAAGGGGGGGAGGTTATAGCAATCAGCCCCAGCATTTT. The rearrangement joins TRBV30 to TRBJ1-5; maybe TRBD1 (6 bases). The germline V gene encodes CDR1 GTSNPN and CDR2 SVGIG (reference sequence). The length of the CDR3 is 18 residues. V was trimmed by 2 bases and J by 0 bases, leaving 20 bases between them.

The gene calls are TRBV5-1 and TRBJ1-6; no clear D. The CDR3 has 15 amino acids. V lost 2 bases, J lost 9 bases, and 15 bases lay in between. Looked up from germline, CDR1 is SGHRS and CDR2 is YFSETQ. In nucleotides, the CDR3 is TGCGCCAGCAGCTTTGGGATCGGGGAGATTTCACCCCTCCACTTT. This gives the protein CASSFGIGEISPLHF. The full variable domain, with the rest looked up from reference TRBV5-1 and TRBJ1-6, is KAGVTQTPRYLIKTRGQQVTLSCSPISGHRSVSWYQQTPGQGLQFLFEYFSETQRNKGNFPGRFSGRQFSNSRSEMNVSTLELGDSALYLCASSFGIGEISPLHFGNGTRLTVT.

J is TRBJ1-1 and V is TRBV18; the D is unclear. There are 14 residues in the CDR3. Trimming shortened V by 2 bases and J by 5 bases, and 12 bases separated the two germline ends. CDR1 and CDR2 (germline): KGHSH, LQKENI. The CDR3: CASSPTVGGTEAFF. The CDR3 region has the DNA TGTGCCAGCTCACCAACAGTGGGTGGGACTGAAGCTTTCTTT.

The CDR3 DNA reads as TGCGCCAGCAGATCGGGACAGACCTACGAGCAGTACTTC. Its protein product is CASRSGQTYEQYF. V usage is TRBV5-1 and J usage is TRBJ2-7, with 7 bases lining up with TRBD1. V was clipped by 5 bases and J by 2 bases; unmatched bases: 4. The germline V gene encodes CDR1 SGHRS and CDR2 YFSETQ. The CDR3 runs to 13 residues.

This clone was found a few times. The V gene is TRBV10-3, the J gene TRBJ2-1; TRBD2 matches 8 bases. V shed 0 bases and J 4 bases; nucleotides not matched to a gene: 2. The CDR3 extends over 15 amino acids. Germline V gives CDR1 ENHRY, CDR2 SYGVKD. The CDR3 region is CAISESSGGYNEQFF. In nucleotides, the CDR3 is TGTGCCATCAGTGAGTCAAGCGGGGGTTACAATGAGCAGTTCTTC.